These T cell receptor beta chains were read from a single sample in a study of T cell responses to AZD1222 COVID-19 vaccine. Sequencing used immunoSEQ multiplex PCR; TCRdb keeps in-frame clones, though not all of them. The profile shows some 96,000 clones, around 84% of them singletons. The starting material was peripheral blood, obtained 28 days after the second AZD1222 dose. These TCRs come from an adult who received the AZD1222 COVID-19 vaccine. CDR3s include the opening cysteine and the closing phenylalanine or tryptophan. D genes are given only for firm matches. The listing skips clone size in some rows; elsewhere it reads once, few, many or a size class.

V gene: TRBV27; J gene: TRBJ2-2; clone size: .; CDR3 length: 18; D gene: .; CDR3 protein: CASSLFTPQGLITGELFF; CDR3 DNA: TGTGCCAGCAGTTTATTTACCCCCCAGGGGCTAATCACCGGGGAGCTGTTTTTT
V gene: TRBV19; J gene: TRBJ1-2; clone size: .; CDR3 length: 13; D gene: .; CDR3 protein: CASSIGPIVGYTF; CDR3 DNA: TGTGCCAGTAGTATAGGCCCCATAGTGGGCTACACCTTC
V gene: TRBV4-3; J gene: TRBJ1-4; clone size: .; CDR3 length: 13; D gene: .; CDR3 protein: CASSQVSGEKLFF; CDR3 DNA: TGCGCCAGCAGCCAAGTTAGTGGCGAAAAACTGTTTTTT
V gene: TRBV7-9; J gene: TRBJ2-2; clone size: .; CDR3 length: 16; D gene: .; CDR3 protein: CASSLYFVANTGELFF; CDR3 DNA: TGTGCCAGCAGCTTATATTTCGTTGCGAACACCGGGGAGCTGTTTTTT
V gene: TRBV9; J gene: TRBJ2-3; clone size: .; CDR3 length: 14; D gene: .; CDR3 protein: CASSVVEAADTQYF; CDR3 DNA: TGTGCCAGCAGCGTAGTTGAGGCGGCGGATACGCAGTATTTT
V gene: TRBV10-3; J gene: TRBJ1-1; clone size: once; CDR3 length: 14; D gene: .; CDR3 protein: CAISEIGGNTEAFF; CDR3 DNA: TGTGCCATCAGTGAGATTGGGGGGAACACTGAAGCTTTCTTT
V gene: TRBV27; J gene: TRBJ2-3; clone size: .; CDR3 length: 15; D gene: .; CDR3 protein: CASSSLRTGTDTQYF; CDR3 DNA: TGTGCCAGCAGTTCCCTCCGAACAGGGACAGATACGCAGTATTTT
V gene: TRBV11-3; J gene: TRBJ2-7; clone size: .; CDR3 length: 18; D gene: TRBD1; CDR3 protein: CASSSKPIPGTGGNEQYF; CDR3 DNA: TGTGCCAGCAGCTCGAAACCAATACCGGGGACAGGGGGGAACGAGCAGTACTTC
V gene: TRBV19; J gene: TRBJ1-2; clone size: .; CDR3 length: 13; D gene: TRBD1; CDR3 protein: CASSGDSYYGYTF; CDR3 DNA: TGTGCCAGTAGTGGGGACAGTTACTATGGCTACACCTTC
V gene: TRBV5-1; J gene: TRBJ2-2; clone size: .; CDR3 length: 15; D gene: .; CDR3 protein: CASSRGILGTGELFF; CDR3 DNA: TGCGCCAGCAGCCGTGGTATTTTGGGGACCGGGGAGCTGTTTTTT
V gene: TRBV19; J gene: TRBJ2-3; clone size: .; CDR3 length: 15; D gene: TRBD1; CDR3 protein: CASSRWTGGTDTQYF; CDR3 DNA: TGTGCCAGTAGTAGGTGGACAGGGGGCACAGATACGCAGTATTTT
V gene: TRBV6-5; J gene: TRBJ2-5; clone size: .; CDR3 length: 14; D gene: TRBD2; CDR3 protein: CASVAGGTQETQYF; CDR3 DNA: TGTGCCAGTGTAGCGGGGGGAACTCAAGAGACCCAGTACTTC
V gene: TRBV27; J gene: TRBJ2-7; clone size: .; CDR3 length: 13; D gene: .; CDR3 protein: CASSLGRAYEQYF; CDR3 DNA: TGTGCCAGCAGTTTGGGCAGAGCCTACGAGCAGTACTTC
V gene: TRBV5-8; J gene: TRBJ1-1; clone size: .; CDR3 length: 13; D gene: .; CDR3 protein: CASSDRGGTEAFF; CDR3 DNA: TGTGCCAGCAGCGATCGGGGGGGCACTGAAGCTTTCTTT
V gene: TRBV6-5; J gene: TRBJ1-3; clone size: .; CDR3 length: 14; D gene: .; CDR3 protein: CASSPQPAGNTIYF; CDR3 DNA: TGTGCCAGCAGTCCCCAGCCGGCGGGAAACACCATATATTTT
V gene: TRBV19; J gene: TRBJ2-3; clone size: .; CDR3 length: 16; D gene: TRBD2; CDR3 protein: CASSKRSSGATDTQYF; CDR3 DNA: TGTGCCAGTAGCAAGAGATCTAGCGGGGCCACAGATACGCAGTATTTT
V gene: TRBV4-2; J gene: TRBJ2-7; clone size: .; CDR3 length: 15; D gene: TRBD2; CDR3 protein: CASSQELAESYEQYF; CDR3 DNA: TGTGCCAGCAGCCAAGAACTAGCGGAGTCCTACGAGCAGTACTTC
V gene: TRBV7-2; J gene: TRBJ2-2; clone size: .; CDR3 length: 14; D gene: TRBD2; CDR3 protein: CASSQRDGGGELFF; CDR3 DNA: TGTGCCAGCAGCCAGCGGGACGGCGGCGGGGAGCTGTTTTTT
V gene: TRBV30; J gene: TRBJ2-3; clone size: .; CDR3 length: 14; D gene: .; CDR3 protein: CAWSGNLGTDTQYF; CDR3 DNA: TGTGCCTGGAGTGGGAACCTTGGGACAGATACGCAGTATTTT
V gene: TRBV9; J gene: TRBJ2-7; clone size: .; CDR3 length: 15; D gene: .; CDR3 protein: CASSVEGHNSYEQYF; CDR3 DNA: TGTGCCAGCAGCGTAGAGGGACACAATTCCTACGAGCAGTACTTC
V gene: TRBV12-3/TRBV12-4; J gene: TRBJ1-5; clone size: .; CDR3 length: 13; D gene: TRBD1; CDR3 protein: CASSLTGGQPQHF; CDR3 DNA: TGTGCCAGCAGTTTGACAGGGGGACAGCCCCAGCATTTT
V gene: TRBV19; J gene: TRBJ1-2; clone size: .; CDR3 length: 12; D gene: TRBD1; CDR3 protein: CASSTTGSGYTF; CDR3 DNA: TGTGCCAGTTCGACGACAGGGAGTGGCTACACCTTC
V gene: TRBV7-9; J gene: TRBJ2-7; clone size: .; CDR3 length: 13; D gene: .; CDR3 protein: CASSLTRSYEQYF; CDR3 DNA: TGTGCCAGCAGCTTAACCCGGTCCTACGAGCAGTACTTC
V gene: TRBV7-9; J gene: TRBJ1-2; clone size: .; CDR3 length: 15; D gene: TRBD1; CDR3 protein: CASSPAGTGGDGYTF; CDR3 DNA: TGTGCCAGCAGCCCGGCCGGGACAGGGGGCGATGGCTACACCTTC
V gene: TRBV11-3; J gene: TRBJ2-2; clone size: .; CDR3 length: 17; D gene: TRBD2; CDR3 protein: CASSLTTSGIVTGELFF; CDR3 DNA: TGTGCCAGCAGCTTAACGACTAGCGGGATCGTCACCGGGGAGCTGTTTTTT
V gene: TRBV27; J gene: TRBJ2-3; clone size: .; CDR3 length: 18; D gene: TRBD2; CDR3 protein: CASSPGLAGYTSTDTQYF; CDR3 DNA: TGTGCCAGCAGCCCCGGACTAGCGGGATACACTAGCACAGATACGCAGTATTTT
V gene: TRBV27; J gene: TRBJ1-1; clone size: .; CDR3 length: 12; D gene: .; CDR3 protein: CASRGPFTEAFF; CDR3 DNA: TGTGCCAGCAGGGGGCCTTTCACTGAAGCTTTCTTT
V gene: TRBV7-9; J gene: TRBJ2-4; clone size: .; CDR3 length: 18; D gene: TRBD2; CDR3 protein: CASSRTSGRGYAKNIQYF; CDR3 DNA: TGTGCCAGCAGCCGGACTAGCGGGAGGGGGTACGCCAAAAACATTCAGTACTTC
V gene: TRBV25-1; J gene: TRBJ1-6; clone size: once; CDR3 length: 17; D gene: TRBD1; CDR3 protein: CASSGLTGRIGNSPLHF; CDR3 DNA: TGTGCCAGCAGTGGATTGACAGGGCGCATTGGTAATTCACCCCTCCACTTT
V gene: TRBV5-1; J gene: TRBJ2-2; clone size: .; CDR3 length: 16; D gene: TRBD2; CDR3 protein: CASSLLGLAGAGELFF; CDR3 DNA: TGCGCCAGCAGCTTACTGGGACTAGCGGGAGCCGGGGAGCTGTTTTTT
V gene: TRBV6-5; J gene: TRBJ2-3; clone size: .; CDR3 length: 13; D gene: .; CDR3 protein: CASIQDAADTQYF; CDR3 DNA: TGTGCCAGCATACAGGATGCTGCGGATACGCAGTATTTT
V gene: TRBV18; J gene: TRBJ1-1; clone size: .; CDR3 length: 13; D gene: .; CDR3 protein: CASSPAANTEAFF; CDR3 DNA: TGTGCCAGCTCACCTGCAGCGAACACTGAAGCTTTCTTT
V gene: TRBV11-2; J gene: TRBJ1-1; clone size: .; CDR3 length: 16; D gene: .; CDR3 protein: CASSLEQGPAGREAFF; CDR3 DNA: TGTGCCAGCAGCTTAGAGCAGGGTCCCGCGGGGCGTGAAGCTTTCTTT
V gene: TRBV18; J gene: TRBJ1-3; clone size: .; CDR3 length: 15; D gene: .; CDR3 protein: CASSPGWASGNTIYF; CDR3 DNA: TGTGCCAGCTCACCAGGGTGGGCCTCTGGAAACACCATATATTTT
V gene: TRBV18; J gene: TRBJ1-5; clone size: .; CDR3 length: 15; D gene: .; CDR3 protein: CASSPSGGSNQPQHF; CDR3 DNA: TGTGCCAGCTCACCGAGCGGGGGAAGCAATCAGCCCCAGCATTTT
V gene: TRBV9; J gene: TRBJ2-5; clone size: .; CDR3 length: 19; D gene: TRBD2; CDR3 protein: CASSVAHRTSGGVEETQYF; CDR3 DNA: TGTGCCAGCAGCGTAGCCCATCGGACTAGCGGGGGGGTGGAAGAGACCCAGTACTTC
V gene: TRBV5-6; J gene: TRBJ2-7; clone size: .; CDR3 length: 16; D gene: TRBD2; CDR3 protein: CASSLQASGRDYEQYF; CDR3 DNA: TGTGCCAGCAGCCTACAGGCTAGCGGGAGGGACTACGAGCAGTACTTC
V gene: TRBV11-2; J gene: TRBJ2-2; clone size: .; CDR3 length: 14; D gene: .; CDR3 protein: CASSLGPNTGELFF; CDR3 DNA: TGTGCCAGCAGCCTAGGACCCAACACCGGGGAGCTGTTTTTT
V gene: TRBV6-2/TRBV6-3; J gene: TRBJ2-5; clone size: .; CDR3 length: 13; D gene: .; CDR3 protein: CASSYASQETQYF; CDR3 DNA: TGTGCCAGCAGTTACGCCAGCCAAGAGACCCAGTACTTC